The following is a TCR beta chain sequence with its context. The CDR3 is made up of 13 amino acids. Germline lookup yields CDR1 GTSNPN and CDR2 SVGIG (reference sequence). V trimming: 4 bases; J trimming: 2 bases; junction bases outside the gene matches: 1. This sample is part of a study of radiation and T cells in renal cell carcinoma. The assay was immunoSEQ multiplex PCR, and TCRdb's table has in-frame clones only and misses some. The data show around 60,000 clones, around 81% seen once. Noted time point: blood 2 weeks post-SBRT. Treatment defined: 15 Gy SBRT to primary tumor, nephrectomy 4 weeks later.

This sequence joins TRBV30 and TRBJ1-3, with 8 positions matching TRBD1. The sequencing here drew on blood, taken from a patient whose treatment included radiotherapy and nephrectomy. The sequence derives from a man aged 55 to 69 with renal cell carcinoma. The DNA of the CDR3 is TGTGCCTGGATACAGGGGGCTGGAAACACCATATATTTT. This encodes CAWIQGAGNTIYF. Filled out from reference TRBV30 and TRBJ1-3, the complete variable domain reads SQTIHQWPATLVQPVGSPLSLECTVEGTSNPNLYWYRQAAGRGLQLLFYSVGIGQISSEVPQNLSASRPQDRQFILSSKKLLLSDSGFYLCAWIQGAGNTIYFGEGSWLTVV.